Below, one T cell receptor (beta chain) is given with its context. Its antigen is unknown. It has no much larger one-base neighbor in the sample; base qualities were not kept. In the paper's terms, the time point label means: baseline before first vaccination. Samples from vaccinated people were obtained from the UK trials COV001 and COV002, which included a single-blind randomized controlled phase 2/3 trial of AZD1222 (ChAdOx1 nCoV-19) in healthy adults. For TCRbeta chain sequencing, PBMC samples were collected from trial participants at day 0 and at day 28 after the second dose. The CDR3 regions of human TCRbeta chains were analyzed by immunosequencing. From the authors' description of their analysis: Repertoire TCRs were checked for matches against a reference library of SARS-CoV-2-specific TCRs that had been generated using the MIRA antigen-specificity platform. Breadth meant the fraction of unique TCRs that were SARS-CoV-2-associated, whereas depth meant the fraction of total T cells that were SARS-CoV-2-associated. Using the MIRA data, each spike-specific TCR was mapped to the spike region that the TCR reacts to and placed in a CD4 or CD8 class. Log10-transformed breadth and depth values were compared by one-way ANOVA with Sidak's multiple comparisons tests. What TCRdb holds here is the immuneACCESS table cut down to in-frame rearrangements. Part of the clones is not present; checked against another copy, under half of the missing clones reflect an unresolved V gene, and the others are unexplained. Clone size and V and J calls were adopted from that table, with D and trimming inferred from the DNA. This sample gives approximately 160,000 clones in total; approximately 93% of them show up just once. The ten largest make up approximately 0.88% of the sample.

The CDR3 sequence holds 14 residues, the cysteine and phenylalanine included. The DNA shown is the 42-base CDR3, in frame from base 1. From the germline V gene, CDR1 is SGHNT and CDR2 is YENEEA. Relative to germline, V is 4 bases shorter and J is 3 bases shorter, with 11 bases between their ends. The data stem from a study of T cell responses to AZD1222 COVID-19 vaccine (dated by TCRdb to the early 2020s). With respect to the entire study: AZD1222 recipients whose second dose came at about 4 weeks and those whose second dose came at about 12 weeks were combined into one group, since spike-specific TCR depth and breadth did not differ between the two schedules. TCR sequencing was performed for 230 to 250 trial participants, of whom some 200 were given two doses of AZD1222 and approximately 25 were given two doses of MenACWY control vaccine. Trial participants were enrolled by age into 18-55, 56-69 and 70-plus year subgroups, with around 150, 28 and 57 TCR-sequenced participants respectively. Broad study findings and their caveats: Conclusions about previously exposed vaccinees are limited because only six or seven AZD1222 recipients were SARS-CoV-2 seropositive at baseline. Participants were mostly white British and included more females than males, and it was suggested by the authors that clonal diversity may have been underestimated. Spike-specific TCR breadth and depth rose significantly after two AZD1222 doses compared with day 0 and with MenACWY recipients. The 56-69-year group was small, and its depth increase did not reach significance, likely because of low power. The whole spike protein was spanned by vaccine-associated CD4 TCRs, and dominant responses were seen in regions 160-218 and 743-854. No day 14 peak-response samples were available, so repertoires were characterized only after the peak T cell response. Reportedly, close to half of the unique spike-specific TCRs recognized epitopes lying outside the regions that are mutated in the B.1.351 and B.1.1.7 variants.

This TCR derives from an adult in good health. The sample consisted of peripheral blood, taken on day 0 of AZD1222 vaccination. Recombination linked TRBV11-3 to TRBJ2-3; tentative D gene TRBD2, with 6 bases matching. In nucleotides, the sequence is TGTGCCAGCAGCTCCCGGGGGAGGACAGATACGCAGTATTTT. Its protein product is CASSSRGRTDTQYF.